What follows are 19 T cell receptor beta chains derived from one specimen sequenced in a study of CD8+CD57+ T cells in acquired aplastic anemia. Patients included in sequencing had previously demonstrated CD8+CD57+ cell expansion by flow cytometry. TCR beta VDJ and CDR3 profiling used genomic DNA as template. TCRdb ran MiXCR on the reads and lists one entry per CDR3 protein. The sample consists of 150,000 to 200,000 distinct CDR3 sequences, around half of them appearing once. The sequenced material came from sorted CD4+, CD8+, or CD8+CD57+ T cells (not recorded which) from PBMCs. These TCRs come from a human donor with aplastic anemia.

This clonotype was seen at least ten times. This chain links TRBV20-1 with TRBJ2-7; a possible D gene is TRBD2 (7 bases). V gave up 0 bases and J gave up 0 bases, with 18 bases separating them. Germline assignment: CDR1 DFQATT and CDR2 SNEGSKA (reference sequence). This CDR3 spans 17 amino acids. The DNA for the CDR3 is TGCAGTGCTAGAGAGGGGGGGCGGGCACCCCACTCCTACGAGCAGTACTTC. Its protein product is CSAREGGRAPHSYEQYF.

The chain carries TRBV20-1 and TRBJ1-2, with 7 bases matching TRBD1. Germline CDR1 reads DFQATT; CDR2 reads SNEGSKA (reference sequence). After removal of 6 bases from V and 7 bases from J, the junction contained 5 bases not matched to a gene. The CDR3 contains 11 residues. This chain's CDR3 is CSAKTGSGYTF. Here the CDR3 DNA reads TGCAGTGCCAAGACAGGGAGTGGCTACACCTTC.

The genes are TRBV24-1 and TRBJ2-1, with D maybe TRBD2 (5 bases). This CDR3 is built from 14 residues. The germline V gene encodes CDR1 KGHDR and CDR2 SFDVKD. V was pared by 5 bases and J by 8 bases, with 15 bases between. CDR3 sequence: CATSGGQISDEQFF. The CDR3 DNA reads TGTGCCACCAGTGGAGGGCAGATATCCGATGAGCAGTTCTTC.

The rearrangement links TRBV25-1 to TRBJ1-4, with 7 bases lining up with TRBD1. Germline values: CDR1 MGHDK, CDR2 SYGVNS. After removal of 8 bases from V and 7 bases from J, the junction contained 10 bases not matched to a gene. This CDR3 spans 14 amino acids. In DNA form, the CDR3 reads TGTGCCAGCGGCCCGACAGGGCGAAGTGAAAAACTGTTTTTT. It is translated as CASGPTGRSEKLFF.

This clonotype was counted at least ten times. The chain links TRBV24-1 to TRBJ2-7; TRBD1 is a possible D gene (6 bases). The germline CDR1 and CDR2 sequences are KGHDR and SFDVKD. The V and J ends lost 3 bases and 6 bases respectively, with 11 bases between them. The CDR3 covers 13 residues. The CDR3: CATSDVTGREQYF. The CDR3 nucleotides are TGTGCCACCAGTGATGTAACAGGGCGCGAGCAGTACTTC.

At least ten counts were recorded for this clonotype. The rearrangement joins TRBV4-2 to TRBJ1-2, with a weak D call TRBD1 (6 bases). Germline V gives CDR1 LGHNA, CDR2 YNFKEQ. The CDR3 runs to 12 residues. Trimming shortened V by 6 bases and J by 4 bases, and 9 bases separated the two germline ends. The DNA of the CDR3 is TGTGCCAGCAGACAGGGAATCTATGGCTACACCTTC. Encoded protein: CASRQGIYGYTF.

The chain employs TRBV6-1 and TRBJ2-7; 7 nucleotides line up with TRBD2. This CDR3 has 13 residues. Per germline, CDR1 MNHNS and CDR2 SASEGT. The trim removed 10 bases at V and 2 bases at J, leaving 8 bases unmatched. CDR3 bases: TGTGCCATTGGTCAGCGGGATACCTACGAGCAGTACTTC. This translates into CAIGQRDTYEQYF.

The chain uses TRBV25-1 and TRBJ2-7, with D possibly being TRBD2 (5 bases). Germline V lookup: CDR1 MGHDK, CDR2 SYGVNS. Deletions cut 4 bases from V and 3 bases from J, with 16 bases between. This CDR3 contains 15 residues. The CDR3 sequence is CASSAMRLGDYEQYF. CDR3 nucleotide sequence: TGTGCCAGCAGTGCTATGAGGCTGGGAGACTACGAGCAGTACTTC.

V gene TRBV30 combines with J gene TRBJ2-3; D is ambiguous. This CDR3 comprises 17 residues. The V end lost 0 bases, the J end lost 2 bases, and 18 bases lay between the germline ends. Germline V lookup: CDR1 GTSNPN, CDR2 SVGIG (reference sequence). CDR3 protein: CAWSVRPWATDTDTQYF. The DNA for the CDR3 is TGTGCCTGGAGTGTAAGGCCGTGGGCGACCGACACAGATACGCAGTATTTT.

The V and J genes are TRBV24-1 and TRBJ1-2; the D is unclear. This CDR3 spans 15 amino acids. CDR1 and CDR2 from the germline V gene are KGHDR and SFDVKD. V lost 6 bases and J 8 bases, leaving 21 bases between the germline ends. For the CDR3, the DNA is TGTGCCACCAGTCATCGGACTCCTATTAAAGAGGGCTACACCTTC. Amino acids: CATSHRTPIKEGYTF.

This clonotype was counted many times. This rearrangement joins TRBV9 to TRBJ2-3, with 7 bases fitting TRBD1. The CDR3 is 16 residues long. Germline V CDR1 and CDR2: SGDLS, YYNGEE. With 2 bases clipped from V and 10 bases from J, the junction kept 16 bases outside the gene matches. The CDR3 nucleotides are TGTGCCAGCAGCGTGAACAGGGGCTTTCATCCCTGGGCGCAGTATTTT. It translates to CASSVNRGFHPWAQYF.

This chain links TRBV2 with TRBJ1-2, with TRBD1 as a possible D gene (5 bases). V was trimmed by 4 bases and J by 5 bases, leaving 17 bases between them. This CDR3 has 15 residues. CDR1 and CDR2 (germline): SNHLY, FYNNEI. The CDR3 nucleotides are TGTGCCAGCAGTGTATTGGGCAGGGAGCCTTATGGCTACACCTTC. This codes for CASSVLGREPYGYTF.

This clonotype was observed a few times. The chain has TRBV2 and TRBJ1-5; D perhaps matches TRBD1 (5 bases). V lost 2 bases, J lost 7 bases, and 15 bases lay in between. CDR1 is SNHLY and CDR2 is FYNNEI in the germline V gene. The CDR3 loop spans 15 amino acids. CDR3 protein: CASSETGGSRQPQHF. Here the CDR3 DNA reads TGTGCCAGCAGTGAAACGGGGGGGAGCCGACAGCCCCAGCATTTT. The full variable domain, its missing parts supplied by reference TRBV2 and TRBJ1-5, is EPEVTQTPSHQVTQMGQEVILRCVPISNHLYFYWYRQILGQKVEFLVSFYNNEISEKSEIFDDQFSVERPDGSNFTLKIRSTKLEDSAMYFCASSETGGSRQPQHFGDGTRLSIL.

This clonotype was seen many times. This rearrangement joins TRBV7-9 to TRBJ2-6, with 9 positions matching TRBD1. CDR3 size: 13 residues. Germline trimming cut 5 bases from V and 14 bases from J; bases unmatched to any gene: 7. Looked up from germline, CDR1 is SEHNR and CDR2 is FQNEAQ (reference sequence). The CDR3: CASSSRDRVFLTF. The CDR3 nucleotides are TGTGCCAGCAGCAGCCGGGACAGGGTTTTCCTGACTTTC.

This clonotype has at least ten counts. The chain employs TRBV12-3 or TRBV12-4 and TRBJ1-3; D unresolved. V lost 6 bases and J 5 bases, leaving 8 bases between the germline ends. The CDR3 sequence is 12 residues long. DNA of the CDR3: TGTGCCAGCAGCCCCGACCGAAACACCATATATTTT. Translating it yields CASSPDRNTIYF.

The chain combines TRBV10-3 with TRBJ2-7, with D unclear. CDR1 ENHRY and CDR2 SYGVKD come from the germline V gene. The CDR3 loop spans 14 amino acids. V was shortened by 0 bases and J by 3 bases, with 9 bases between the two germline ends. The CDR3 DNA follows: TGTGCCATCAGTGAGTCGGGTCTGAACTACGAGCAGTACTTC. Protein: CAISESGLNYEQYF.

The chain combines TRBV15 with TRBJ1-2, with 7 positions matching TRBD1. Germline trimming cut 8 bases from V and 4 bases from J; bases unmatched to any gene: 10. Germline loops: CDR1 LNHNV, CDR2 YYDKDF (reference sequence). The CDR3 totals 14 residues. CDR3 sequence reads: CATSNPDRAYGYTF. DNA of the CDR3: TGTGCCACCTCCAACCCCGACAGGGCCTATGGCTACACCTTC.

This clonotype was observed many times. The chain uses TRBV11-2 and TRBJ1-2; D not certain. The CDR3 sequence is 14 residues long. V was pared by 3 bases and J by 2 bases, with 10 bases between. CDR1 is SGHAT and CDR2 is FQNNGV in the germline V gene. The CDR3 DNA reads as TGTGCCAGCAGCTTGGGCACCGCAAACTATGGCTACACCTTC. It yields the protein CASSLGTANYGYTF.

V gene TRBV15 combines with J gene TRBJ1-1, with D perhaps matching TRBD1 (5 bases). This CDR3 contains 15 residues. Germline V lookup: CDR1 LNHNV, CDR2 YYDKDF (reference sequence). The ends were cut back, 1 base at V and 4 bases at J, with 13 bases in the middle. Here the CDR3 DNA reads TGTGCCACCAGCAGAGCCTTAGGGGTGGGCACTGAAGCTTTCTTT. Encoded protein: CATSRALGVGTEAFF.